This T cell receptor beta chain appears in the sequencing data of a study of cytomegalovirus exposure and HLA in healthy donors. Assay used: immunoSEQ multiplex PCR; TCRdb lists only in-frame clones, some missing. Here the sample spans about 180,000 clones, 75% to 90% being singletons. Germline V lookup: CDR1 SNHLY, CDR2 FYNNEI. Trimming removed 5 bases from V and 5 bases from J; junction bases left unmatched: 10. This CDR3 comprises 16 residues. Sequencing was carried out using PBMCs. This receptor was identified in a man between 18 and 29 years old in good health and CMV-seropositive. This chain links TRBV2 with TRBJ2-1, with 9 bases fitting TRBD2. The CDR3 DNA is TGTGCCAGCAGTCCCCTACCTAGCGGGATCCACAATGAGCAGTTCTTC. It specifies CASSPLPSGIHNEQFF.